This passage covers 3 T cell receptor beta chains from one sample sequenced in a study of CD8+ T cells in alopecia areata. Treatment: oral pan-JAK inhibitor, 5-10 mg twice daily. Isolated RNA was reverse transcribed into cDNA used as the sequencing template. Data came from immunoSEQ multiplex PCR; TCRdb stores just in-frame clones and leaves some out. The sample has a few hundred thousand clones, less than 45% seen once. The material sequenced was CD4+ T cells sorted from blood, taken at approximately week 30, from a patient treated with tofacitinib. The receptors were sampled from a human donor with alopecia areata.

This clone turned up a few times. The chain has TRBV19 and TRBJ2-3; no definite D call. The CDR3 spans 11 residues. The germline V and J ends were trimmed by 6 bases and 6 bases, with 7 bases remaining between them. Germline V gene lookup returns CDR1 LNHDA and CDR2 SQIVND (reference sequence). CDR3 protein: CASRLLDTQYF. The CDR3 DNA follows: TGTGCCAGTAGGTTGCTGGATACGCAGTATTTT.

This rearrangement joins TRBV7-9 to TRBJ1-1; possibly TRBD1 for D (5 bases). Germline V gene sequence: CDR1 SEHNR, CDR2 FQNEAQ (reference sequence). The CDR3 sequence is 15 residues long. Trimming took 1 base from V and 2 from J, leaving 11 bases between them. DNA of the CDR3: TGTGCCAGCAGCTTAGAGGGACGGTTAAACACTGAAGCTTTCTTT. Encoded protein: CASSLEGRLNTEAFF.

V gene TRBV11-2 combines with J gene TRBJ2-3, with a tentative D call TRBD2 (6 bases). The CDR3 is made up of 13 amino acids. V was pared by 8 bases and J by 0 bases, with 9 bases between. The germline gives CDR1 SGHAT, CDR2 FQNNGV. CDR3 in DNA: TGTGCCAGCTCGGGGACTAGCACAGATACGCAGTATTTT. It is translated as CASSGTSTDTQYF.